These T cell receptor beta chains were read from a single sample in a study of control samples from healthy donors and cancer patients. Sequenced by immunoSEQ multiplex PCR; TCRdb stores in-frame clones only, minus some. This table has some 19,000 clones, 80% to 85% appearing once. The specimen sequenced was PBMCs. The receptors here all came from a man between 60 and 70 years old with colorectal cancer. Both conserved end residues are part of each CDR3. The D gene is left open where the match is weak. Rows may omit the clone size; those that give it use once, few, many or a size class.

TRBJ2-1	NA	NA	TRBV6-2/TRBV6-3	CASSYGNNEQFF	TGTGCCAGCAGTTACGGGAACAATGAGCAGTTCTTC
TRBJ2-5	NA	NA	TRBV18	CASSRKFQETQYF	TGTGCCAGCTCACGAAAGTTTCAAGAGACCCAGTACTTC
TRBJ2-3	NA	NA	TRBV3-1/TRBV3-2	CASSRGLRGPRDTQYF	TGTGCCAGCAGCCGGGGACTTAGAGGTCCTAGAGATACGCAGTATTTT
TRBJ2-7	NA	TRBD1	TRBV25-1	CASTPPPGQGAGYEQYF	TGTGCCAGCACCCCCCCTCCGGGACAGGGGGCCGGGTACGAGCAGTACTTC
TRBJ2-1	NA	NA	TRBV7-9	CASSLQIGNPNNEQFF	TGTGCCAGCAGCCTCCAGATAGGGAATCCAAACAATGAGCAGTTCTTC
TRBJ2-3	NA	NA	TRBV24-1	CATRGTSSTDTQYF	TGTGCCACCAGGGGGACCTCATCAACAGATACGCAGTATTTT
TRBJ2-5	NA	NA	TRBV20-1	CSASLLGTSVRTQYF	TGCAGTGCTAGTCTACTCGGGACCTCCGTTAGGACCCAGTACTTC
TRBJ1-2	NA	NA	TRBV6-5	CASSYGGSRDYGYTF	TGTGCCAGCAGTTACGGGGGAAGCAGGGACTATGGCTACACCTTC
TRBJ1-4	NA	TRBD1	TRBV5-1	CASRINTGATNEKLFF	TGCGCCAGCAGAATAAATACAGGGGCAACTAATGAAAAACTGTTTTTT
TRBJ2-2	NA	NA	TRBV19	CASSIRSQIETGELFF	TGTGCCAGTAGTATTCGGTCCCAGATCGAGACCGGGGAGCTGTTTTTT
TRBJ2-3	NA	NA	TRBV2	CASSEASSANTQYF	TGTGCCAGCAGTGAAGCTTCTAGCGCCAATACGCAGTATTTT
TRBJ1-1	NA	NA	TRBV18	CASSPTRVRDTEAFF	TGTGCCAGCTCACCAACGCGGGTGCGAGACACTGAAGCTTTCTTT
TRBJ2-5	NA	NA	TRBV19	CASSILIQETQYF	TGTGCCAGTAGTATACTTATCCAAGAGACCCAGTACTTC
TRBJ1-1	NA	NA	TRBV24-1	CATSALTGEAFF	TGTGCCACCAGTGCCCTGACGGGTGAAGCTTTCTTT
TRBJ2-3	once	TRBD1	TRBV5-1	CASSTDRGSTDTQYF	TGCGCCAGCAGCACGGACAGGGGCTCGACAGATACGCAGTATTTT
TRBJ1-6	NA	TRBD1	TRBV2	CASSRGTDNSPLHF	TGTGCCAGCAGTCGGGGGACAGATAATTCACCCCTCCACTTT
TRBJ2-2	NA	NA	TRBV10-1	CASSFKEGTGELFF	TGCGCCAGCAGCTTTAAAGAAGGGACCGGGGAGCTGTTTTTT
TRBJ1-2	NA	NA	TRBV6-5	CASTSGSYGYTF	TGTGCCAGCACCTCAGGGTCCTATGGCTACACCTTC
TRBJ1-6	NA	NA	TRBV5-4	CASSRSTGQRYSPLHF	TGTGCCAGCAGCCGGAGTACAGGACAGAGATATTCACCCCTCCACTTT
TRBJ1-2	NA	NA	TRBV6-1	CASSESELLGYTF	TGTGCCAGCAGTGAATCGGAGCTTCTTGGCTACACCTTC
TRBJ1-2	NA	TRBD1	TRBV25-1	CASSPPGQGAPGYTF	TGTGCCAGCAGTCCTCCGGGACAGGGGGCACCTGGCTACACCTTC
TRBJ2-2	NA	TRBD1	TRBV4-1	CASSLDREKLFF	TGCGCCAGCAGCTTAGACAGGGAAAAGCTGTTTTTT